The 22 T cell receptor beta chains presented below share a single source sample, sequenced in a study of cytomegalovirus exposure and HLA in healthy donors. The PCR ran on 60 Vbeta and 13 Jbeta primers. Measured with immunoSEQ multiplex PCR; TCRdb has only the in-frame clones, and not every one. The table has more than 95,000 clones, 65% seen once. Specimen: PBMCs. Receptor source: a woman aged 40 to 50 in good health and CMV-seropositive.

This rearrangement joins TRBV15 to TRBJ1-2; weak D call: TRBD1 (6 bases). This CDR3 contains 14 residues. In germline, CDR1 is LNHNV, CDR2 YYDKDF (reference sequence). Trimming took 5 bases from V and 8 from J, leaving 18 bases between them. DNA of the CDR3: TGTGCCACCAGCGCGCCAACAGGGTTGGGAGGCTACACCTTC. As protein: CATSAPTGLGGYTF. The variable domain in full, completed from reference TRBV15 and TRBJ1-2, reads DAMVIQNPRYQVTQFGKPVTLSCSQTLNHNVMYWYQQKSSQAPKLLFHYYDKDFNNEADTPDNFQSRRPNTSFCFLDIRSPGLGDTAMYLCATSAPTGLGGYTFGSGTRLTVV.

V gene TRBV6-6 combines with J gene TRBJ2-7; 7 positions match TRBD2. Trimming removed 7 bases from V and 0 bases from J; junction bases left unmatched: 6. CDR3 length equals 14 residues. CDR1 and CDR2 (germline): MNHNY, SVGAGI (reference sequence). CDR3 amino acids: CASTPGLNSYEQYF. The CDR3 region has the DNA TGTGCCAGCACCCCGGGACTAAACTCCTACGAGCAGTACTTC.

The chain's CDR3 is CASSTYSGSADTQYF. For the CDR3, the DNA is TGTGCCAGCTCAACATATAGCGGGAGTGCAGATACGCAGTATTTT. V gene TRBV18 combines with J gene TRBJ2-3, with 9 bases identical to TRBD2. Germline CDR1 reads KGHSH; CDR2 reads LQKENI. Trimming at V came to 5 bases and at J to 4 bases, leaving 7 bases not matched to a gene. The CDR3 is 15 residues long.

V usage is TRBV9 and J usage is TRBJ2-7, with 11 bases aligning to TRBD2. The CDR3 runs 15 residues. Germline V gives CDR1 SGDLS, CDR2 YYNGEE. V was pared by 3 bases and J by 5 bases, with 7 bases of the junction left unmatched. The chain's CDR3 is CASSGSGRVWNEQYF. In DNA form, the CDR3 reads TGTGCCAGCAGCGGTAGCGGGAGGGTCTGGAACGAGCAGTACTTC.

The gene calls are TRBV6-5 and TRBJ1-1; possibly TRBD1 for D (6 bases). Germline values: CDR1 MNHEY, CDR2 SVGAGI. The CDR3 is made up of 15 amino acids. Trimming left V 1 base short and J 0 bases short, with 9 bases between. CDR3 amino acids: CASSYLDSLNTEAFF. The DNA for the CDR3 is TGTGCCAGCAGTTACTTGGACAGCCTGAACACTGAAGCTTTCTTT.

The chain is built from TRBV28 and TRBJ1-2, with 7 bases identical to TRBD1. Germline V lookup: CDR1 MDHEN, CDR2 SYDVKM. CDR3 length: 16 amino acids. V was pared by 6 bases and J by 1 base, with 11 bases of the junction left unmatched. The CDR3 is CASSRPGQELNYGYTF. The CDR3 DNA is TGTGCCAGCAGCCGTCCCGGACAGGAGCTTAACTATGGCTACACCTTC.

The DNA of the CDR3 is TGTGCCAGCAGGCCCTACAGGGGCTCTGGGGCCAACGTCCTGACTTTC. This translates into CASRPYRGSGANVLTF. The chain combines TRBV28 with TRBJ2-6; 7 bases are shared with TRBD1. From germline, CDR1 is MDHEN and CDR2 SYDVKM. V gave up 6 bases and J gave up 0 bases; unmatched junction bases: 5. The CDR3 totals 16 residues.

CDR3 residues: CASSNRGTEAFF. CDR3 nucleotides: TGTGCCAGCAGTAACAGGGGCACTGAAGCTTTCTTT. The J gene is TRBJ1-1, the V gene TRBV6-6; 7 bases are a match to TRBD1. J gave up 4 bases and V 5 bases, and 1 base lay outside the gene matches. Germline-derived CDR1 and CDR2 are MNHNY and SVGAGI (reference sequence). The length of the CDR3 is 12 residues.

This clone was counted a few times. The J gene is TRBJ2-3, the V gene TRBV4-3, with TRBD2 matching over 12 bases. The junction had 15 bases not matched to a gene; V was cut back by 1 base and J by 4 bases. Germline values: CDR1 LGHNA, CDR2 YSLEER. This CDR3 has 20 amino acids. This chain's CDR3 is CASSQARVLAGGLSSDTQYF. As DNA, the CDR3 is TGCGCCAGCAGCCAAGCCCGGGTTCTAGCGGGAGGGCTGTCCTCAGATACGCAGTATTTT.

This clone has more than one count but fewer than ten. The rearrangement links TRBV5-8 to TRBJ2-7; TRBD1 is a possible D gene (5 bases). Trimming cost V 2 bases and J 1 base, with 22 bases left between them. This CDR3 region has 18 residues. CDR1 is SGHTS, CDR2 YDEGEE, per germline. The DNA for the CDR3 is TGTGCCAGCAGCTTCTACGGCAGGGTACCCAGGGTGTCCTACGAGCAGTACTTC. It yields the protein CASSFYGRVPRVSYEQYF.

The J gene is TRBJ1-3, the V gene TRBV7-9; 8 bases line up with TRBD1. The germline gives CDR1 SEHNR, CDR2 FQNEAQ (reference sequence). The V gene end was trimmed by 5 bases and the J gene end by 4 bases; junction bases not matched to a gene: 16. The CDR3 has 18 amino acids. The CDR3 sequence: CASSPIVPGTGDGNTIYF. The CDR3 DNA sequence: TGTGCCAGCAGCCCGATCGTCCCCGGGACAGGCGACGGAAACACCATATATTTT.

The chain combines TRBV19 with TRBJ1-2, with TRBD1 matching 7 bases. The CDR3 extends over 16 amino acids. Germline trimming cut 10 bases from V and 7 bases from J; bases unmatched to any gene: 21. Germline V CDR1 and CDR2: LNHDA, SQIVND (reference sequence). In DNA form, the CDR3 reads TGTGCCACTACAATTACTCCCATCGGGACAGTCTTTGGCTACACCTTC. Translation: CATTITPIGTVFGYTF.

CDR3 coding DNA: TGCAGCGTGCCCGGACAGGGGGCGAGCGAGCAGTACTTC. Its translation: CSVPGQGASEQYF. The rearrangement links TRBV29-1 to TRBJ2-5, with 11 bases lining up with TRBD1. TRBJ2-7 matches the DNA end more closely, so the J call is doubtful. The CDR3 is 13 amino acids. Per germline, CDR1 SQVTM and CDR2 ANQGSEA.

This chain connects TRBV4-2 to TRBJ2-7, with D possibly matching TRBD2 (5 bases). The CDR3 runs 14 residues. Germline assignment: CDR1 LGHNA and CDR2 YNFKEQ. The V gene lost 3 bases and the J gene lost 2 bases, with 11 bases spanning the gap. CDR3 amino acids: CASSHVGEAYEQYF. The CDR3 DNA reads as TGTGCCAGCAGCCACGTGGGAGAGGCCTACGAGCAGTACTTC.

The chain is built from TRBV6-5 and TRBJ2-7; D possibly corresponds to TRBD2 (5 bases). V lost 8 bases and J lost 5, with 16 bases in between. The CDR3 consists of 13 residues. In germline, CDR1 is MNHEY, CDR2 SVGAGI. Written as DNA, the CDR3 is TGTGCCAGCGGTAAGGTTTTGCGGGACGAGCAGTACTTC. Translating it yields CASGKVLRDEQYF.

The chain carries TRBV11-1 and TRBJ1-1, with TRBD1 matching 7 bases. The germline gives CDR1 SGHAT, CDR2 FQDESV (reference sequence). This CDR3 comprises 13 residues. V lost 8 bases to trimming and J lost 2 bases; unmatched junction nucleotides: 5. CDR3 region: CASQGQRNTEAFF. The CDR3 DNA reads as TGTGCCAGCCAGGGACAGAGAAACACTGAAGCTTTCTTT. The full variable domain, with the rest looked up from reference TRBV11-1 and TRBJ1-1, is EAEVAQSPRYKITEKSQAVAFWCDPISGHATLYWYRQILGQGPELLVQFQDESVVDDSQLPKDRFSAERLKGVDSTLKIQPAELGDSAMYLCASQGQRNTEAFFGQGTRLTVV.

This chain uses TRBV19 with TRBJ2-7, with 9 positions matching TRBD1. V was clipped by 5 bases and J by 3 bases; unmatched bases: 11. This CDR3 is 16 amino acids long. The germline gives CDR1 LNHDA, CDR2 SQIVND (reference sequence). DNA for the CDR3: TGTGCCAGTAGTTCTTACCCGGGACAGGGTGGCTACGAGCAGTACTTC. Its protein product is CASSSYPGQGGYEQYF.

The chain employs TRBV6-4 and TRBJ2-2, with 7 bases matching TRBD2. The germline gives CDR1 MRHNA, CDR2 SNTAGT. V shed 0 bases, J shed 1 base, and the junction held 5 bases outside the gene matches. The CDR3 extends over 17 amino acids. The CDR3 sequence is CASSDSAASGNTGELFF. The CDR3 nucleotides are TGTGCCAGCAGTGACTCAGCGGCTAGCGGGAACACCGGGGAGCTGTTTTTT.

The CDR3 region has the DNA TGTGCCAGCAGTGCGGGACAGCAGGTGTACAATGAGCAGTTCTTC. Its translation is CASSAGQQVYNEQFF. The chain carries TRBV9 and TRBJ2-1; tentative D call: TRBD1 (7 bases). This CDR3 is 15 amino acids long. Deletions cut 5 bases from V and 4 bases from J, with 16 bases between. Per the germline V gene, CDR1 is SGDLS and CDR2 is YYNGEE.

The rearrangement uses TRBV7-2 and TRBJ2-7, with D maybe TRBD2 (5 bases). Germline CDR1 reads SGHTA; CDR2 reads FQGNSA. V gave up 1 base and J gave up 6 bases, with 16 bases separating them. CDR3 length: 15 residues. The CDR3 DNA reads TGTGCCAGCAGCTTAGAAATCGGGGAGAGGGTCGAGCAGTACTTC. Protein product: CASSLEIGERVEQYF.

The chain recombines TRBV13 with TRBJ2-6, with 10 bases fitting TRBD1. The V segment lost 5 bases and the J segment 2 bases; nucleotides outside the gene matches: 9. Germline V lookup: CDR1 PRHDT, CDR2 FYEKMQ (reference sequence). CDR3 length: 18 amino acids. The CDR3 DNA reads as TGTGCCAGCAGCCCTCTCGGACAGGGGGGTCCTGGGGCCAACGTCCTGACTTTC. This gives the protein CASSPLGQGGPGANVLTF. The whole variable domain, remainder taken from reference TRBV13 and TRBJ2-6, is AAGVIQSPRHLIKEKRETATLKCYPIPRHDTVYWYQQGPGQDPQFLISFYEKMQSDKGSIPDRFSAQQFSDYHSELNMSSLELGDSALYFCASSPLGQGGPGANVLTFGAGSRLTVL.

The chain uses TRBV4-1 and TRBJ1-2; no clear D gene. This CDR3 comprises 16 residues. Germline V CDR1 and CDR2: MGHRA, YSYEKL. Trimming cost V 0 bases and J 5 bases, with 16 bases left between them. This CDR3 reads CASSQDAGGSPYGYTF. DNA for the CDR3: TGCGCCAGCAGCCAAGACGCCGGCGGGAGCCCATATGGCTACACCTTC.